This T cell receptor beta chain stems from a study of circulating and synovial CD4+ cells in juvenile arthritis. General observations from the study: Diversity here was lower than in bulk blood CD4 cells. Traditional Vbeta family usage analysis missed the pathogenic-like versus bulk difference. Compared with bulk blood, circulating pathogenic-like lymphocytes shared substantially more CDR3 sequences with synovial T cells.

CDR1 KGHSH and CDR2 LQKENI come from the germline V gene. Germline trimming cut 4 bases from V and 3 bases from J; bases unmatched to any gene: 10. CDR3 length: 17 amino acids. About this clone: Its antigen is currently unknown.

Patients with active juvenile idiopathic arthritis donated these samples. Assay: immunoSEQ multiplex PCR; the TCRdb copy retains only in-frame clones and omits some. The data contain under 40,000 clones, roughly 96% of them singletons. The sequenced sample was CD4+ T cells from blood. The clonotype comes from a human donor with juvenile idiopathic arthritis. The chain joins TRBV18 to TRBJ2-4, with 9 bases matching TRBD1. The CDR3 bases are TGTGCCAGCTCACAAACGGACAGGGGACCGGGCAAAAACATTCAGTACTTC. Protein: CASSQTDRGPGKNIQYF.